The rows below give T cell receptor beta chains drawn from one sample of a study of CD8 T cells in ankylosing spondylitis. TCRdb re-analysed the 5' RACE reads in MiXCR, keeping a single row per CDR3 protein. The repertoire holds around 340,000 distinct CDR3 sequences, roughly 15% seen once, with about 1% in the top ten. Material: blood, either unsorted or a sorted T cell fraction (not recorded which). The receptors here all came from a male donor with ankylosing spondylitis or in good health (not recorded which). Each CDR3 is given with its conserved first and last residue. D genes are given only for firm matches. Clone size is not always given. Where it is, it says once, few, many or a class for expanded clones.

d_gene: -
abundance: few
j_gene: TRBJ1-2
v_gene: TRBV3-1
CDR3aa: CASSQMSGGRGPGYTF
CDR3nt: TGTGCCAGCAGCCAAATGAGTGGGGGGCGTGGGCCTGGCTACACCTTC

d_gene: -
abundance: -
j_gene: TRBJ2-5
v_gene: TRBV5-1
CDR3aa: CASSFTGEQETQYF
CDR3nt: TGCGCCAGCAGCTTCACGGGGGAACAAGAGACCCAGTACTTC

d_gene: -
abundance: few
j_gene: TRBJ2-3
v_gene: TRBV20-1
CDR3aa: CSAQPPGELTDTQYF
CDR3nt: TGCAGTGCACAGCCCCCGGGGGAGCTCACAGATACGCAGTATTTT

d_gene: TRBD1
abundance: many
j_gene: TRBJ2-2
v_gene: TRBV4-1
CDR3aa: CASSQEGTGATGELFF
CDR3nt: TGCGCCAGCAGCCAAGAAGGGACAGGGGCCACCGGGGAGCTGTTTTTT

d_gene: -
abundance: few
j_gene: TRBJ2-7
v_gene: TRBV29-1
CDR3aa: CSVEDFGRGRGLYEQYF
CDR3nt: TGCAGCGTTGAAGATTTCGGACGAGGGAGGGGGCTGTACGAGCAGTACTTC

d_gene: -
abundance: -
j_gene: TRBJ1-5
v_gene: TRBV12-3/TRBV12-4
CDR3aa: CASSFYGDQPQHF
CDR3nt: TGTGCCAGCAGTTTCTACGGGGATCAGCCCCAGCATTTT

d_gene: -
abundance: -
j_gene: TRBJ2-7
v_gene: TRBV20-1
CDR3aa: CSATRDGTYEQYF
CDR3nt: TGCAGTGCTACTAGAGATGGGACCTACGAGCAGTACTTC

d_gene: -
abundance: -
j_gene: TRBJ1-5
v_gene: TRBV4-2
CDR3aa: CASSQAVGNQPQHF
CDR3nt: TGTGCCAGCAGCCAAGCCGTCGGCAATCAGCCCCAGCATTTT

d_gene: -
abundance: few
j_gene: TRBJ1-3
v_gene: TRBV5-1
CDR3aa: CASRSTVQDTIYF
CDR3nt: TGCGCCAGCAGATCGACAGTGCAGGACACCATATATTTT

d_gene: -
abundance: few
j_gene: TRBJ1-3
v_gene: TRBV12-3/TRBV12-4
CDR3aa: CASSLGTHGNTIYF
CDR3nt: TGTGCCAGCAGCCTCGGGACGCATGGAAACACCATATATTTT

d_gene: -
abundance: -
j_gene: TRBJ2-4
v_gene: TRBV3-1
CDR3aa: CASSPPGGENIQYF
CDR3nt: TGTGCCAGCAGCCCTCCTGGAGGGGAAAACATTCAGTACTTC

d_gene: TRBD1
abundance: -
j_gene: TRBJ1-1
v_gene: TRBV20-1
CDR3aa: CSASRGIKGTEAFF
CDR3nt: TGCAGTGCTAGCAGGGGGATTAAGGGCACTGAAGCTTTCTTT

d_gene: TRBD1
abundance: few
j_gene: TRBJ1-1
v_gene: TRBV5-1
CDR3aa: CASSTLQGLDTEAFF
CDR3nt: TGCGCCAGCAGCACCTTACAGGGGTTGGACACTGAAGCTTTCTTT

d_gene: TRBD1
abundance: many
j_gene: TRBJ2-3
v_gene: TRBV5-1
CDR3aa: CASSPGQKTDTQYF
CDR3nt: TGCGCCAGCAGCCCGGGACAGAAGACAGATACGCAGTATTTT

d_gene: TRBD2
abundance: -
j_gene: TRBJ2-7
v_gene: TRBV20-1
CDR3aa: CSGEPIAGISSYEQYF
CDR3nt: TGCAGCGGTGAACCGATAGCGGGAATCAGCTCCTACGAGCAGTACTTC